Below are 13 T cell receptor beta chains sequenced from a single sample in a study of blood T cell repertoires in COVID-19. Only in-frame clones appear in the TCRdb table, and some are missing; sequencing was by immunoSEQ multiplex PCR. The table lists about 140,000 clones, about 92% of them singletons, with around 1.5% in the top ten. The specimen was peripheral blood. Receptors were obtained from a human donor in a cohort sampled during active COVID-19.

The J gene is TRBJ2-7, the V gene TRBV6-2 or TRBV6-3; possible D gene TRBD2, 6 bases. CDR3 length equals 12 residues. V lost 5 bases, J lost 6 bases, and 11 bases lay in between. Germline lookup yields CDR1 MNHEY and CDR2 SVGEGT. For the CDR3, the DNA is TGTGCCAGCAGTCCCATCGGGGGCGAGCAGTACTTC. This sequence encodes CASSPIGGEQYF.

The chain joins TRBV7-8 to TRBJ1-3; D is uncertain. The CDR3 has 15 amino acids. Looked up from germline, CDR1 is SGHVS and CDR2 is FQNEAQ. Trimming left V 5 bases short and J 1 base short, with 12 bases between. The CDR3: CASSLDGVSGNTIYF. In nucleotides, the CDR3 is TGTGCCAGCAGCCTAGACGGGGTTTCTGGAAACACCATATATTTT.

In this sample, this clone turned up once. The rearrangement links TRBV13 to TRBJ1-2; possible D gene TRBD1, 6 bases. CDR1 and CDR2 from the germline V gene are PRHDT and FYEKMQ (reference sequence). The CDR3 length is 16 residues. The V end was cut by 2 bases, the J end by 4 bases, with 17 bases between. The CDR3 DNA reads as TGTGCCAGCAGCTTAAATGGGCGGGCGGGGGCCTATGGCTACACCTTC. Translated: CASSLNGRAGAYGYTF.

The chain links TRBV29-1 to TRBJ1-1, with a possible D match to TRBD1 (6 bases). V lost 5 bases to trimming and J lost 3 bases, with 16 bases between them. CDR1 and CDR2 from the germline V gene are SQVTM and ANQGSEA. The CDR3 runs 14 residues. CDR3 nucleotide sequence: TGCAGCGTTCAGGGGCCTCTGAGGGACACTGAAGCTTTCTTT. The encoded protein is CSVQGPLRDTEAFF.

This chain joins TRBV7-5 and TRBJ1-6. TRBV7-5 is termed a pseudogene. This CDR3 is 14 amino acids long. CDR3 coding DNA: TGTGTCAGAAGACTACGGGGGGGACCTTCACCCCTCCACTTT. This sequence encodes CVRRLRGGPSPLHF.

The J gene is TRBJ1-2, the V gene TRBV5-6; the match to TRBD1 covers 8 bases. V dropped 0 bases and J dropped 7; count of bases not matched to a gene: 2. This CDR3 has 13 amino acids. Germline CDR1 reads SGHDT; CDR2 reads YYEEEE. The CDR3 reads CASSLGTGRGYTF. The CDR3 DNA reads TGTGCCAGCAGCTTGGGGACAGGGCGTGGCTACACCTTC.

The chain uses TRBV4-3 and TRBJ1-1, with TRBD1 matching over 9 bases. V dropped 4 bases and J dropped 1; count of bases not matched to a gene: 4. This CDR3 has 15 amino acids. Germline V gene lookup returns CDR1 LGHNA and CDR2 YSLEER. CDR3 residues: CASSLDRGSNTEAFF. The CDR3 DNA reads as TGCGCCAGCAGCCTCGACAGGGGGTCGAACACTGAAGCTTTCTTT.

Turning to this clone: Other DNA sequences in the same sample also yield this CDR3. J is TRBJ1-1 and V is TRBV5-1; 10 positions agree with TRBD1. The CDR3 spans 14 residues. In germline, CDR1 is SGHRS, CDR2 YFSETQ. Germline trimming cut 2 bases from V and 4 bases from J; bases unmatched to any gene: 2. Here the CDR3 DNA reads TGCGCCAGCAGCTTAGGACAGGGGGGCACTGAAGCTTTCTTT. Its translation: CASSLGQGGTEAFF.

V and J are TRBV9 and TRBJ1-2; no clear D. Per germline, CDR1 SGDLS and CDR2 YYNGEE. The CDR3 length is 11 residues. V lost 4 bases and J lost 7, with 8 bases in between. CDR3 in DNA: TGTGCCAGCAGCCCCGCGGTTGGCTACACCTTC. Its translation: CASSPAVGYTF.

This clone was seen more than once but under ten times. The junction departs from the called germline gene at one end, perhaps through a read error. The rearrangement joins TRBV7-7 to TRBJ1-6; D is unresolved. The CDR3 is 13 residues long. Germline V gene data show CDR1 as SSHAT and CDR2 as FNYEAQ (reference sequence). The CDR3 reads CASSLGPNSPLHF. CDR3 coding DNA: TGTGCTAGCAGCTTAGGGCCAAATTCACCCCTCCACTTT.

This sequence joins TRBV3-1 (or the pseudogene TRBV3-2) and TRBJ2-7, with 7 bases that match TRBD1. Germline loops: CDR1 LGHDT, CDR2 YNNKEL (reference sequence). The CDR3 runs 15 residues. V trimming: 4 bases; J trimming: 2 bases; junction bases outside the gene matches: 8. As DNA, the CDR3 is TGTGCCAGCAGCCCCCGGGACAGCCAGGCCTACGAGCAGTACTTC. Encoded protein: CASSPRDSQAYEQYF.

The chain couples TRBV12-5 to TRBJ2-5; no firm D call. The CDR3 has 16 amino acids. The V gene lost 0 bases and the J gene lost 3 bases, with 14 bases spanning the gap. The V gene's germline CDR1 is LGHNT and CDR2 FRNRAP. The CDR3 loop reads CASGLVSRLEKETQYF. The CDR3 DNA sequence: TGTGCTAGTGGTTTGGTATCGCGGCTAGAAAAAGAGACCCAGTACTTC.

The chain couples TRBV5-1 to TRBJ1-4; D possibly corresponds to TRBD1 (6 bases). Per germline, CDR1 SGHRS and CDR2 YFSETQ. Between the trimmed V and J ends, which lost 3 bases and 0 bases, there was a span of 18 bases. This CDR3 contains 18 residues. The CDR3 region is CASSSAGRTVTTNEKLFF. For the CDR3, the DNA is TGCGCCAGCAGCTCCGCGGGCCGGACAGTCACAACTAATGAAAAACTGTTTTTT.